One and the same sample provided the 12 T cell receptor beta chains below, sequenced in a study of cytomegalovirus exposure and HLA in healthy donors. PCR used 60 Vbeta primers and 13 Jbeta primers. Produced via immunoSEQ multiplex PCR; TCRdb's table is partial and in-frame only. The sample contains fewer than 120,000 clones, 75% to 90% of which appear only once. Sequenced material: PBMCs. The receptors originated from a man aged 40-49 years in good health and CMV-seronegative.

This clone occurred once. This chain connects TRBV30 to TRBJ1-5; D is unclear. Germline V lookup: CDR1 GTSNPN, CDR2 SVGIG (reference sequence). Trimming shortened V by 1 base and J by 9 bases, and 13 bases separated the two germline ends. This CDR3 has 13 residues. As DNA, the CDR3 is TGTGCCTGGAGTGCAGACCGCGCGGGGCCCCAGCATTTT. This encodes CAWSADRAGPQHF.

The rearrangement uses TRBV9 and TRBJ1-6, with D tentatively TRBD1 (5 bases). V was clipped by 6 bases and J by 2 bases, with 9 bases between them. Per germline, CDR1 SGDLS and CDR2 YYNGEE. This CDR3 spans 14 amino acids. The CDR3 here is CASTPGAYNSPLHF. CDR3 in DNA: TGTGCCAGCACCCCGGGGGCCTATAATTCACCCCTCCACTTT.

The genes are TRBV5-1 and TRBJ1-2; D is possibly TRBD1 (6 bases). V lost 5 bases and J lost 2, with 10 bases in between. CDR1 is SGHRS, CDR2 YFSETQ, per germline. The CDR3 has 13 amino acids. This chain's CDR3 is CASRIGQNYGYTF. Here the CDR3 DNA reads TGCGCCAGCAGGATAGGACAGAACTATGGCTACACCTTC. Full variable domain (rest looked up from reference TRBV5-1 and TRBJ1-2): KAGVTQTPRYLIKTRGQQVTLSCSPISGHRSVSWYQQTPGQGLQFLFEYFSETQRNKGNFPGRFSGRQFSNSRSEMNVSTLELGDSALYLCASRIGQNYGYTFGSGTRLTVV.

The V and J genes are TRBV6-6 and TRBJ1-1; D is possibly TRBD1 (6 bases). Germline V CDR1 and CDR2: MNHNY, SVGAGI (reference sequence). The CDR3 runs 14 residues. The V end was cut by 2 bases, the J end by 2 bases, with 9 bases between. The chain's CDR3 is CASSYGTLNTEAFF. The CDR3 DNA follows: TGTGCCAGCAGTTACGGGACACTCAACACTGAAGCTTTCTTT.

The chain joins TRBV2 to TRBJ2-3, with 7 bases identical to TRBD1. The CDR3 loop spans 16 amino acids. CDR1 is SNHLY and CDR2 is FYNNEI in the germline V gene. After removal of 5 bases from V and 0 bases from J, the junction contained 8 bases not matched to a gene. CDR3 loop: CASSFRDRPSTDTQYF. The DNA for the CDR3 is TGTGCCAGCAGTTTCCGGGACAGACCTAGCACAGATACGCAGTATTTT. The entire variable domain, with the rest obtained from reference TRBV2 and TRBJ2-3, is as follows: EPEVTQTPSHQVTQMGQEVILRCVPISNHLYFYWYRQILGQKVEFLVSFYNNEISEKSEIFDDQFSVERPDGSNFTLKIRSTKLEDSAMYFCASSFRDRPSTDTQYFGPGTRLTVL.

This rearrangement joins TRBV28 to TRBJ1-2, with TRBD1 matching 10 bases. In germline, CDR1 is MDHEN, CDR2 SYDVKM. V lost 4 bases to trimming and J lost 6 bases; unmatched junction nucleotides: 5. The CDR3 has 14 amino acids. CDR3 residues: CASSWSGQGNGYTF. In DNA form, the CDR3 reads TGTGCCAGCAGTTGGTCGGGACAGGGGAATGGCTACACCTTC.

The V call is TRBV5-4, the J call TRBJ2-3, with TRBD1 matching 7 bases. This CDR3 is 14 amino acids long. V was clipped by 3 bases and J by 0 bases; unmatched bases: 1. Germline-derived CDR1 and CDR2 are SGHNT and YYREEE (reference sequence). The CDR3 loop is CASSSRGSTDTQYF. The CDR3 bases are TGTGCCAGCAGCTCCAGGGGGAGCACAGATACGCAGTATTTT. The full variable domain, in which reference TRBV5-4 and TRBJ2-3 provide the parts outside the CDR3, is ETGVTQSPTHLIKTRGQQVTLRCSSQSGHNTVSWYQQALGQGPQFIFQYYREEENGRGNFPPRFSGLQFPNYSSELNVNALELDDSALYLCASSSRGSTDTQYFGPGTRLTVL.

The gene calls are TRBV4-3 and TRBJ1-4, with D maybe TRBD1 (5 bases). Germline lookup yields CDR1 LGHNA and CDR2 YSLEER. This CDR3 is built from 17 residues. Trimming took 0 bases from V and 6 from J, leaving 17 bases between them. CDR3 sequence reads: CASSQEAWAGTYEKLFF. The DNA for the CDR3 is TGCGCCAGCAGCCAAGAAGCTTGGGCAGGGACTTATGAAAAACTGTTTTTT.

The chain joins TRBV27 to TRBJ2-1; 7 bases are a match to TRBD1. This CDR3 is 15 amino acids long. Germline V gene lookup returns CDR1 MNHEY and CDR2 SMNVEV (reference sequence). The J segment lost 5 bases and the V segment lost 6 bases, leaving 10 bases of the junction unmatched. CDR3 coding DNA: TGTGCCAGCAGATCTGACAGGGTGATCGACAATGAGCAGTTCTTC. Translation gives CASRSDRVIDNEQFF.

The chain combines TRBV5-1 with TRBJ2-1, with D perhaps matching TRBD1 (6 bases). Germline V gene data show CDR1 as SGHRS and CDR2 as YFSETQ. The CDR3 totals 17 residues. The ends were cut back, 0 bases at V and 7 bases at J, with 20 bases in the middle. CDR3 amino acids: CASSLVGPAGAQNEQFF. CDR3 bases: TGCGCCAGCAGCTTGGTGGGGCCGGCAGGGGCCCAAAATGAGCAGTTCTTC.

The rearrangement links TRBV18 to TRBJ1-3; no clear D gene. This CDR3 contains 15 residues. Per the germline V gene, CDR1 is KGHSH and CDR2 is LQKENI. Between the trimmed V and J ends, which lost 4 bases and 3 bases, there was a span of 13 bases. CDR3 DNA sequence: TGTGCCAGCTCACGCGAAGCTCTGAGTGGAAACACCATATATTTT. This translates into CASSREALSGNTIYF.

This clone has a handful of counts. The chain joins TRBV7-2 to TRBJ1-4; TRBD1 agrees at 12 bases. The CDR3 runs to 16 residues. V trimming: 4 bases; J trimming: 3 bases; junction bases outside the gene matches: 3. CDR1 SGHTA and CDR2 FQGNSA come from the germline V gene. The CDR3 sequence is CASSSGQGAANEKLFF. CDR3 sequence (DNA): TGTGCCAGCAGCTCGGGACAGGGGGCGGCTAATGAAAAACTGTTTTTT.